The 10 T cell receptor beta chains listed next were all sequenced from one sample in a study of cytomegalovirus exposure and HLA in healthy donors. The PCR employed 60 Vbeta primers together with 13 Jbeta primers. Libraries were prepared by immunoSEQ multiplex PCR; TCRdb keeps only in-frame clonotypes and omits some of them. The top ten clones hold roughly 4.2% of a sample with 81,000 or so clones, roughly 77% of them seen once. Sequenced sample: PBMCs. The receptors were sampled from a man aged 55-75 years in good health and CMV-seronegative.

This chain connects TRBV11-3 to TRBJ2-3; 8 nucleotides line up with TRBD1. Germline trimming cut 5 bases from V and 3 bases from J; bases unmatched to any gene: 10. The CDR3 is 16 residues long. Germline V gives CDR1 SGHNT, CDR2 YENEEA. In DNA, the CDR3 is TGTGCCAGCAGCCCAGGACAGGGATCGAGAACAGATACGCAGTATTTT. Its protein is CASSPGQGSRTDTQYF.

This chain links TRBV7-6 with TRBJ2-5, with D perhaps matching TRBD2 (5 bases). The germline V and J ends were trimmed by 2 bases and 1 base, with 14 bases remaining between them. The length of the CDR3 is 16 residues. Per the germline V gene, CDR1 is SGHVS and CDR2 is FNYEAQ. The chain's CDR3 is CASSLNLGELQETQYF. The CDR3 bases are TGTGCCAGCAGCTTAAATTTGGGAGAACTCCAAGAGACCCAGTACTTC.

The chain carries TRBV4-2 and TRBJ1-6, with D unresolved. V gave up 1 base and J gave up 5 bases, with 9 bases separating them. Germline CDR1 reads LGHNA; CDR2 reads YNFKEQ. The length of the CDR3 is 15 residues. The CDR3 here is CASSQAVANNSPLHF. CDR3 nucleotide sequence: TGTGCCAGCAGCCAAGCGGTAGCGAATAATTCACCCCTCCACTTT.

CDR3 sequence (DNA): TGTGCCACTGGACAGCAGAGCTCTGGAAACACCATATATTTT. Translation: CATGQQSSGNTIYF. The V and J genes are TRBV19 and TRBJ1-3, with TRBD1 as a possible D gene (6 bases). CDR1 and CDR2 (germline): LNHDA, SQIVND (reference sequence). The CDR3 is 14 amino acids. V was shortened by 10 bases and J by 0 bases, with 13 bases between the two germline ends.

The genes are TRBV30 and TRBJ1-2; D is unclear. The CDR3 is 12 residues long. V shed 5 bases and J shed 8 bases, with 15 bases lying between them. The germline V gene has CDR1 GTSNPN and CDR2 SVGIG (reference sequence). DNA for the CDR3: TGTGCCTGGGCGGACTGGATGAAGGGCTACACCTTC. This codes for CAWADWMKGYTF.

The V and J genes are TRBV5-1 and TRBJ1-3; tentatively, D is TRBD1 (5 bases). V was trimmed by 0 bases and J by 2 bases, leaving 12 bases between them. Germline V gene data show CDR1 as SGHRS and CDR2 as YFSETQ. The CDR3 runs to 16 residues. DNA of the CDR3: TGCGCCAGCAGCTTGGGTGGAGGGACCGCTGGAAACACCATATATTTT. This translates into CASSLGGGTAGNTIYF.

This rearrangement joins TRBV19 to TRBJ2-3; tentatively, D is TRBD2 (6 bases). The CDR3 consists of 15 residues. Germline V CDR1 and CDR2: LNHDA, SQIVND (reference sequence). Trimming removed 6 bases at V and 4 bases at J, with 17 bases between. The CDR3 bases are TGTGCCAGTAGCACCTGGGGGGAAGTCCCAGATACGCAGTATTTT. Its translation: CASSTWGEVPDTQYF. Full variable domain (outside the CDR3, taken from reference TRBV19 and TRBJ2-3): DGGITQSPKYLFRKEGQNVTLSCEQNLNHDAMYWYRQDPGQGLRLIYYSQIVNDFQKGDIAEGYSVSREKKESFPLTVTSAQKNPTAFYLCASSTWGEVPDTQYFGPGTRLTVL.

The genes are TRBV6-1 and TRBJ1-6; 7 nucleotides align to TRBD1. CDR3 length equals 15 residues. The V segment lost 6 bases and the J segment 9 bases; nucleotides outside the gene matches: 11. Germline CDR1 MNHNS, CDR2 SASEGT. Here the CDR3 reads CASRKRGQGGSPLHF. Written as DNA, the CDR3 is TGTGCCAGCAGGAAACGGGGGCAGGGGGGTTCACCCCTCCACTTT.

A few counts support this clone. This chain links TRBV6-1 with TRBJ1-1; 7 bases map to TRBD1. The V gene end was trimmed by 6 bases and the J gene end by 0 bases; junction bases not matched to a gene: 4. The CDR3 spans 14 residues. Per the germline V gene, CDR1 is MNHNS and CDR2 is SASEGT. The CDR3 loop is CASRLTGVNTEAFF. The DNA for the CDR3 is TGTGCCAGCAGATTAACAGGGGTGAACACTGAAGCTTTCTTT.

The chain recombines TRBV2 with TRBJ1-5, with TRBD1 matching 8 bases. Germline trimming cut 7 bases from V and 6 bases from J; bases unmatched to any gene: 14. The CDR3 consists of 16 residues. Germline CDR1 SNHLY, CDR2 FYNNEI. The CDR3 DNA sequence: TGTGCCAGCACCCCTTCCGGGACAGGACTGGGTCAGCCCCAGCATTTT. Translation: CASTPSGTGLGQPQHF.